Presented here are 17 T cell receptor beta chains from one specimen sequenced in a study of blood T cell repertoires in COVID-19. The data were produced by immunoSEQ multiplex PCR, yet TCRdb's version contains in-frame clones alone and is incomplete. This table has about 84,000 clones, about 83% appearing once. The source material was peripheral blood. The receptors come from a woman older than 75 with acute or convalescent COVID-19.

This clone has a handful of counts. The J gene is TRBJ1-2, the V gene TRBV12-3 or TRBV12-4; perhaps TRBD1 as D (6 bases). The CDR3 is 13 amino acids. V gave up 6 bases and J gave up 8 bases, with 16 bases separating them. CDR3 residues: CASRLGGRNGYTF. In DNA form, the CDR3 reads TGTGCCAGCAGACTAGGGGGAAGGAACGGCTACACCTTC.

This clone was detected ten times or more. This chain uses TRBV5-1 with TRBJ2-5; 9 bases align to TRBD2. The CDR3 runs to 14 residues. V shed 6 bases, J shed 3 bases, and the junction held 6 bases outside the gene matches. In germline, CDR1 is SGHRS, CDR2 YFSETQ. CDR3 sequence reads: CASTQTSGKETQYF. DNA of the CDR3: TGCGCCAGCACCCAGACTAGCGGTAAAGAGACCCAGTACTTC. Looking up the rest from reference TRBV5-1 and TRBJ2-5 gives the full variable domain: KAGVTQTPRYLIKTRGQQVTLSCSPISGHRSVSWYQQTPGQGLQFLFEYFSETQRNKGNFPGRFSGRQFSNSRSEMNVSTLELGDSALYLCASTQTSGKETQYFGPGTRLLVL.

The CDR3 DNA is TGTGCCAGCAGTGAACGGGGGGGCCCCTCCCAAAACATTCAGTACTTC. This codes for CASSERGGPSQNIQYF. V usage is TRBV2 and J usage is TRBJ2-4; 8 nucleotides match TRBD2. Trimming removed 2 bases from V and 5 bases from J; junction bases left unmatched: 8. Germline V gene data show CDR1 as SNHLY and CDR2 as FYNNEI. This CDR3 is built from 16 residues.

The gene calls are TRBV4-3 and TRBJ2-2; D unclear. V dropped 1 base and J dropped 2 bases, with 5 bases sitting between them. Per the germline V gene, CDR1 is LGHNA and CDR2 is YSLEER. The CDR3 runs 14 residues. Here the CDR3 reads CASSQVLNTGELFF. The CDR3 DNA reads TGCGCCAGCAGCCAAGTACTAAACACCGGGGAGCTGTTTTTT.

This clone came up a few times. CDR3 in DNA: TGTGCCAGCAGCACCGGGGGACCGAACACCGGGGAGCTGTTTTTT. Amino acids: CASSTGGPNTGELFF. V usage is TRBV7-3 and J usage is TRBJ2-2, with a possible D match to TRBD2 (6 bases). The CDR3 has 15 residues. Trimming pared 5 bases from V and 0 bases from J, leaving 10 bases between. Germline V lookup: CDR1 SGHTA, CDR2 FQGTGA.

This chain joins TRBV9 and TRBJ2-5; 9 bases are a match to TRBD2. With V trimmed by 3 bases and J by 5 bases, 14 bases remained unmatched. Per germline, CDR1 SGDLS and CDR2 YYNGEE. CDR3 length: 17 residues. The CDR3 protein is CASSAGFSGSGYETQYF. The CDR3 DNA reads as TGTGCCAGCAGCGCAGGCTTTAGCGGGAGTGGGTATGAGACCCAGTACTTC.

V and J are TRBV27 and TRBJ2-1, with 12 bases fitting TRBD2. Germline V CDR1 and CDR2: MNHEY, SMNVEV (reference sequence). The CDR3 has 15 amino acids. Unmatched junction bases numbered 5, after V lost 4 bases and J lost 7 bases. The CDR3 loop is CASSSTSGSWNEQFF. The CDR3 nucleotides are TGTGCCAGCAGTTCGACTAGCGGGAGTTGGAATGAGCAGTTCTTC.

The chain has TRBV5-1 and TRBJ2-7; 7 nucleotides line up with TRBD2. J gave up 6 bases and V 0 bases, and 3 bases lay outside the gene matches. The germline gives CDR1 SGHRS, CDR2 YFSETQ. The CDR3 length is 13 residues. CDR3 sequence (DNA): TGCGCCAGCAGCTTGGACGGGAGGAGCGAGCAGTACTTC. This gives the protein CASSLDGRSEQYF.

The chain combines TRBV18 with TRBJ1-1; tentative D call: TRBD1 (6 bases). CDR1 and CDR2 from the germline V gene are KGHSH and LQKENI. This CDR3 has 14 residues. Trimming shortened V by 4 bases and J by 1 base, and 10 bases separated the two germline ends. CDR3: CASSLRQANTEAFF. The CDR3 DNA follows: TGTGCCAGCTCACTACGACAGGCGAACACTGAAGCTTTCTTT.

This chain links TRBV7-9 with TRBJ2-3; no firm D call. The CDR3 covers 15 residues. V shed 3 bases and J shed 2 bases, with 12 bases lying between them. Germline loops: CDR1 SEHNR, CDR2 FQNEAQ (reference sequence). CDR3 in amino acids: CASSLSDFYTDTQYF. CDR3 coding DNA: TGTGCCAGCAGCTTGAGCGACTTTTACACAGATACGCAGTATTTT. Complete variable domain (other parts from reference TRBV7-9 and TRBJ2-3): DTGVSQNPRHKITKRGQNVTFRCDPISEHNRLYWYRQTLGQGPEFLTYFQNEAQLEKSRLLSDRFSAERPKGSFSTLEIQRTEQGDSAMYLCASSLSDFYTDTQYFGPGTRLTVL.

The chain combines TRBV5-3 with TRBJ2-2; TRBD1 aligns across 11 bases. TRBV5-3 is flagged as an ORF with uncertain function. Germline trimming cut 3 bases from V and 6 bases from J; bases unmatched to any gene: 1. This CDR3 region has 14 residues. DNA for the CDR3: TGTGCCAGAAGCTCGGACAGGGGGCCCGGGGAGCTGTTTTTT. Translation gives CARSSDRGPGELFF.

This clone was seen a few times. The chain carries TRBV28 and TRBJ2-7; 10 bases match TRBD1. Losses at the gene ends were 5 bases for V and 3 bases for J; bases not matched to a gene: 4. The CDR3 is 14 residues long. Germline CDR1 reads MDHEN; CDR2 reads SYDVKM. The CDR3 DNA is TGTGCCAGCAGTCAGGGGGACAGGGGCTACGAGCAGTACTTC. Translation gives CASSQGDRGYEQYF.

The CDR3 bases are TGTGCCAGCAGCGTAGATGGTCAGACAAACTATGGCTACACCTTC. Its translation is CASSVDGQTNYGYTF. The chain joins TRBV9 to TRBJ1-2; D unresolved. Between the trimmed V and J ends, which lost 0 bases and 2 bases, there was a span of 11 bases. Per the germline V gene, CDR1 is SGDLS and CDR2 is YYNGEE. The CDR3 is 15 residues long.

The chain carries TRBV15 and TRBJ2-1; TRBD2 aligns across 7 bases. Per the germline V gene, CDR1 is LNHNV and CDR2 is YYDKDF (reference sequence). The CDR3 runs 15 residues. The V and J ends lost 3 bases and 4 bases, in that order; junction bases with no gene match: 6. This CDR3 is CATSSRRGIYNEQFF. The CDR3 DNA reads TGTGCCACCAGCAGTAGGCGGGGGATTTACAATGAGCAGTTCTTC.

This rearrangement joins TRBV6-1 to TRBJ1-2, with 9 bases aligning to TRBD1. With 3 bases clipped from V and 7 bases from J, the junction kept 6 bases outside the gene matches. The CDR3 length is 14 residues. CDR1 and CDR2 (germline): MNHNS, SASEGT. For the CDR3, the DNA is TGTGCCAGCAGTGAGGTACAGGGGGCTGGTGGCTACACCTTC. This encodes CASSEVQGAGGYTF.

This clone showed up just once. The chain recombines TRBV6-5 with TRBJ2-7, with 10 bases aligning to TRBD2. The V gene end was trimmed by 6 bases and the J gene end by 4 bases; junction bases not matched to a gene: 9. CDR3 length: 15 amino acids. Germline CDR1 reads MNHEY; CDR2 reads SVGAGI. The CDR3 DNA sequence: TGTGCCAGCAGGGAGGGGGCTAGCGGGAGTTACGAGCAGTACTTC. It is translated as CASREGASGSYEQYF.

This clone was detected only a few times. The junction shows a germline mismatch at one end, possibly a read error. The gene calls are TRBV7-2 and TRBJ2-3; 7 bases map to TRBD1. The germline CDR1 and CDR2 sequences are SGHTA and FQGNSA. The CDR3 loop spans 14 amino acids. The CDR3 is CASGLQGFTDTQYF. The CDR3 coding sequence is TGTGCCAGCGGCTTACAGGGGTTCACAGATACGCAGTATTTT.